This T cell receptor beta chain was observed in a study of T cell repertoires in cytomegalovirus infection. Study context: Well-studied HLA-B-restricted epitopes and recently identified HLA-C-restricted epitopes of CMV were both used in the study. Matching HLA type and CMV infection were both indicated by public TCR beta signatures.

Each CDR3 protein is one row after TCRdb ran MiXCR on the reads. This sample has under 95,000 distinct CDR3 sequences; approximately 45% occur once, and the top ten carry more than 80%. Germline assignment: CDR1 MGHRA and CDR2 YSYEKL. With V trimmed by 0 bases and J by 0 bases, 7 bases remained unmatched. The CDR3 is 17 residues long. As to this clonotype: Its target is not known.

Overall study findings and caveats: CMV-specific TCR beta clonotypes restricted by HLA-C were the ones dominating the ex vivo response. Frequencies of public TCR beta families were cumulated, and this identified carriers of CMV plus the relevant HLA.

The receptor was derived from a human donor in good health (CMV status not recorded). Some clones in this sample may be carry-over from other donors' samples. Sequenced material: CD8+ T cells from cultured PBMCs, taken from culture after CMV antigen stimulation. V usage is TRBV4-1 and J usage is TRBJ1-1; 7 bases line up with TRBD1. CDR3 DNA sequence: TGCGCCAGCAGCCAAGAGGGACCGACAGGGTTGAACACTGAAGCTTTCTTT. Residues: CASSQEGPTGLNTEAFF.